This is a list of T cell receptor beta chains from one sample in a study of long-term antiretroviral therapy in people with HIV. Sequenced by immunoSEQ multiplex PCR; TCRdb stores in-frame clones only, minus some. This table has under 30,000 clones, over 80% appearing once. Sequences were derived from unsorted PBMCs, sampled 0.8 years before starting antiretroviral therapy. The receptors shown here come from a man younger than 35 with HIV. The CDR3 runs from the conserved cysteine through the conserved F or W. Fields, in order: J gene, D gene, clone size, V gene, CDR3 protein, CDR3 DNA. D genes are given only for firm matches. Size values are once, few and many counts, or a class for expanded clones, and some rows have none.

J gene: TRBJ1-3
D gene: TRBD1
clone size: .
V gene: TRBV28
CDR3 protein: CASRPIDRGLTGNTIYF
CDR3 DNA: TGTGCCAGCAGACCCATCGACAGGGGGCTTACTGGAAACACCATATATTTT

J gene: TRBJ1-1
D gene: .
clone size: .
V gene: TRBV7-9
CDR3 protein: CASSPGDRLTEAFF
CDR3 DNA: TGTGCCAGCAGCCCGGGAGACAGGCTCACTGAAGCTTTCTTT

J gene: TRBJ2-7
D gene: .
clone size: .
V gene: TRBV27
CDR3 protein: CASSLSGLGSYEQYF
CDR3 DNA: TGTGCCAGCAGTTTAAGCGGTTTAGGGTCCTACGAGCAGTACTTC

J gene: TRBJ1-6
D gene: TRBD1
clone size: .
V gene: TRBV5-1
CDR3 protein: CASSWGDRQTSNSPLHF
CDR3 DNA: TGCGCCAGCAGCTGGGGGGACAGGCAAACCTCTAATTCACCCCTCCACTTT

J gene: TRBJ1-5
D gene: .
clone size: once
V gene: TRBV18
CDR3 protein: CASSRDTVVNQPQHF
CDR3 DNA: TGTGCCAGCTCACGGGACACGGTCGTCAATCAGCCCCAGCATTTT

J gene: TRBJ2-1
D gene: .
clone size: .
V gene: TRBV4-3
CDR3 protein: CASSQDIGSQGNEQFF
CDR3 DNA: TGCGCCAGCAGCCAAGATATAGGGTCTCAGGGGAATGAGCAGTTCTTC

J gene: TRBJ2-2
D gene: .
clone size: .
V gene: TRBV30
CDR3 protein: CALEVTGELFF
CDR3 DNA: TGTGCCTTGGAGGTCACCGGGGAGCTGTTTTTT

J gene: TRBJ2-5
D gene: TRBD1
clone size: .
V gene: TRBV4-2
CDR3 protein: CASSQDTGGAGTGGKTQYF
CDR3 DNA: TGTGCCAGCAGCCAAGATACCGGGGGTGCTGGGACAGGAGGGAAGACCCAGTACTTC

J gene: TRBJ2-7
D gene: TRBD1
clone size: .
V gene: TRBV7-8
CDR3 protein: CASSLGTGLEQYF
CDR3 DNA: TGTGCCAGCAGCTTAGGGACAGGGCTCGAGCAGTACTTC

J gene: TRBJ2-5
D gene: .
clone size: .
V gene: TRBV15
CDR3 protein: CATSTRGGETQYF
CDR3 DNA: TGTGCCACCAGCACCCGAGGAGGGGAGACCCAGTACTTC

J gene: TRBJ1-1
D gene: TRBD1
clone size: .
V gene: TRBV12-5
CDR3 protein: CASARGTGAFMNTEAFF
CDR3 DNA: TGTGCTAGTGCCAGGGGAACAGGGGCGTTCATGAACACTGAAGCTTTCTTT

J gene: TRBJ1-4
D gene: .
clone size: few
V gene: TRBV7-8
CDR3 protein: CASSPGPNGELFF
CDR3 DNA: TGTGCCAGCAGCCCTGGGCCTAATGGGGAACTGTTTTTT

J gene: TRBJ2-5
D gene: .
clone size: once
V gene: TRBV27
CDR3 protein: CASSLSGSIWAQYF
CDR3 DNA: TGTGCCAGCAGTTTATCCGGATCGATTTGGGCCCAGTACTTC

J gene: TRBJ1-5
D gene: .
clone size: .
V gene: TRBV28
CDR3 protein: CASSFGGSSNQPQHF
CDR3 DNA: TGTGCCAGCAGTTTTGGGGGGAGTAGCAATCAGCCCCAGCATTTT

J gene: TRBJ1-5
D gene: .
clone size: few
V gene: TRBV7-8
CDR3 protein: CASSLEGRMSNQPQHF
CDR3 DNA: TGTGCCAGCAGCTTAGAGGGGCGGATGAGCAATCAGCCCCAGCATTTT

J gene: TRBJ2-7
D gene: .
clone size: .
V gene: TRBV7-2
CDR3 protein: CASRLTGSSYEQYF
CDR3 DNA: TGTGCCAGCCGATTGACGGGTTCTTCCTACGAGCAGTACTTC

J gene: TRBJ2-7
D gene: .
clone size: .
V gene: TRBV7-9
CDR3 protein: CASSLTGTLAYEQYF
CDR3 DNA: TGTGCCAGCAGCCTAACCGGGACCCTAGCCTACGAGCAGTACTTC